This TCR beta chain was found in a study of cytomegalovirus exposure and HLA in healthy donors. The CDR3 is 14 amino acids. J gave up 2 bases and V 7 bases, and 5 bases lay outside the gene matches. Germline V gene data show CDR1 as SGHNT and CDR2 as YENEEA. A multiplex PCR was run with 60 Vbeta primers and 13 Jbeta primers. Clones were sequenced by immunoSEQ multiplex PCR, and TCRdb holds only the in-frame ones, with some missing. This table has around 62,000 clones, 78% appearing once. The sequenced material came from PBMCs. The source is a man aged 35-49 years in good health and CMV-seronegative. The chain has TRBV11-3 and TRBJ2-7; 10 bases align to TRBD2. This chain's CDR3 is CASTIAGGPYEQYF. In nucleotides, the CDR3 is TGTGCCAGCACCATAGCGGGGGGCCCCTACGAGCAGTACTTC.